This entry concerns a single T cell receptor beta chain. Its antigen remains unknown. Assay execution took place at the deep level. Original processing notes: Junction-only sequences without quality scores came from ImmunoSEQ, so filtering differed. Sequencing was performed with immunoSEQ multiplex PCR; in TCRdb, only in-frame clones are kept and a portion is missing. That table supplies the V and J calls and clone size; D and trimming were determined from the DNA. The profile shows 500,000 or so clones, roughly 95% of them singletons. The sample is drawn from a study of shared clonotypes between healthy human individuals. Study background: Sampling drew on donors who were a couple of women and a few men aged 18 to 49. Study findings and constraints: The study found 4.5% to 5% of naive CD4 clonotypes shared across several donors.

The CDR3 consists of 16 residues. CDR1 is SQVTM, CDR2 ANQGSEA, per germline. V gave up 3 bases and J gave up 4 bases; unmatched junction bases: 13. The sample comprised naive CD4+ T cells sorted from blood. This sample's subset: CD45RA+ positively selected. The TCR sequence derives from a woman aged 25 to 39 in good health. This chain connects TRBV29-1 to TRBJ1-2, with 8 bases fitting TRBD1. This CDR3 reads CSVDSDRESILYGYTF. The DNA of the CDR3 is TGCAGCGTTGACTCGGACAGGGAGTCCATTCTCTATGGCTACACCTTC.